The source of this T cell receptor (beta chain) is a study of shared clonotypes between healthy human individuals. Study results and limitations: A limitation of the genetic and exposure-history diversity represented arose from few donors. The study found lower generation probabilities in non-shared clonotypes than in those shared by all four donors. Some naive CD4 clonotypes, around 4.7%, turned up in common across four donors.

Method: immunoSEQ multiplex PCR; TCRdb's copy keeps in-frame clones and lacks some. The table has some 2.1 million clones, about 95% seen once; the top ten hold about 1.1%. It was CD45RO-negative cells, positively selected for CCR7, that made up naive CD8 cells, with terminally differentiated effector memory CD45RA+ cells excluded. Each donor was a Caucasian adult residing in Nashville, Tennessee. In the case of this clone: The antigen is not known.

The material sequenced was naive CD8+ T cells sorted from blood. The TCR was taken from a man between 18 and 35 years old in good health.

This CDR3 is CASPTGTEAFF. The CDR3 DNA follows: TGTGCCAGTCCTACTGGGACTGAAGCTTTCTTT. The chain combines TRBV2 with TRBJ1-1; D uncertain. The CDR3 is made up of 11 amino acids. Trimming pared 9 bases from V and 5 bases from J, leaving 10 bases between. Germline-derived CDR1 and CDR2 are SNHLY and FYNNEI.